These T cell receptor beta chains were read from a single sample in a study of cytomegalovirus exposure and HLA in healthy donors. The assay was immunoSEQ multiplex PCR, and TCRdb's table has in-frame clones only and misses some. The table shows about 69,000 clones, with around 68% occurring only once. The sequenced sample consisted of PBMCs. The receptors here all came from a woman in her 30s in good health and CMV-seronegative. The CDR3 runs from the conserved cysteine through the conserved F or W. D genes are given only for firm matches. Part of the rows lack a size; the others show once, few, many or a class for expanded clones.

clone_size	v_call	j_call	d_call	cdr3_aa	cdr3_nt
few	TRBV7-2	TRBJ1-1	NA	CASSSEAGNEAFF	TGTGCCAGCAGCTCTGAGGCAGGGAATGAAGCTTTCTTT
NA	TRBV6-5	TRBJ2-7	NA	CASSYRGSAGNEQYF	TGTGCCAGCAGTTACCGAGGTTCGGCAGGGAACGAGCAGTACTTC
once	TRBV28	TRBJ1-4	TRBD1	CASTPGQGAEKLFF	TGTGCCAGCACCCCGGGACAGGGAGCCGAAAAACTGTTTTTT
NA	TRBV15	TRBJ1-2	NA	CATSRDLRVEGYTF	TGTGCCACCAGCAGAGATCTGAGGGTAGAAGGCTACACCTTC
NA	TRBV30	TRBJ1-4	NA	CAWRARGLHNNEKLFF	TGTGCCTGGAGAGCAAGGGGCCTACACAATAATGAAAAACTGTTTTTT
NA	TRBV5-1	TRBJ2-3	NA	CASSLSSGVGDTQYF	TGCGCCAGCAGCTTGAGTTCAGGGGTGGGAGATACGCAGTATTTT
NA	TRBV7-3	TRBJ2-5	TRBD2	CASSRSGGPGETQYF	TGTGCCAGCAGCCGTAGCGGGGGGCCTGGAGAGACCCAGTACTTC
NA	TRBV6-6	TRBJ2-7	NA	CASSYVDRSYEQYF	TGTGCCAGCAGTTACGTGGACAGATCCTACGAGCAGTACTTC
NA	TRBV18	TRBJ2-5	TRBD2	CASSLLAGGTSLETQYF	TGTGCCAGCTCTTTACTAGCGGGGGGTACCTCGCTAGAGACCCAGTACTTC
NA	TRBV2	TRBJ2-2	TRBD1	CASNGQGAGGELFF	TGTGCCAGCAACGGACAGGGGGCTGGCGGGGAGCTGTTTTTT
NA	TRBV30	TRBJ2-7	TRBD1	CAWSLRTGNEQYF	TGTGCCTGGAGCCTAAGGACAGGGAACGAGCAGTACTTC
NA	TRBV4-1	TRBJ1-4	NA	CASSQPAGRLSNEKLFF	TGCGCCAGCAGCCAACCCGCAGGCCGGCTGTCTAATGAAAAACTGTTTTTT
NA	TRBV5-1	TRBJ1-5	NA	CASSPTDSRNQPQHF	TGCGCCAGCAGCCCCACAGACAGCCGCAATCAGCCCCAGCATTTT
NA	TRBV27	TRBJ1-5	NA	CASSLVSRGAQPQHF	TGTGCCAGCAGTTTAGTGTCCCGTGGAGCGCAGCCCCAGCATTTT
many	TRBV19	TRBJ1-1	NA	CASKRTNAGTEAFF	TGTGCCAGTAAAAGGACAAACGCCGGAACTGAAGCTTTCTTT
NA	TRBV5-1	TRBJ1-2	NA	CASSPGDLANYGYTF	TGCGCCAGCAGCCCGGGGGATCTAGCTAACTATGGCTACACCTTC
once	TRBV2	TRBJ1-1	NA	CASSDPPDTMKTEAFF	TGTGCCAGCAGTGATCCTCCGGACACAATGAAGACTGAAGCTTTCTTT
NA	TRBV9	TRBJ1-2	TRBD1	CASSARRDRGLDYGYTF	TGTGCCAGCAGCGCGCGCCGGGACAGGGGGCTTGACTATGGCTACACCTTC
once	TRBV9	TRBJ2-1	TRBD1	CASSVDWTGRIEQFF	TGTGCCAGCAGCGTAGATTGGACAGGGAGGATTGAGCAGTTCTTC
NA	TRBV25-1	TRBJ2-7	TRBD1	CASTSGQDYYEQYF	TGTGCCAGCACCTCGGGACAGGACTATTACGAGCAGTACTTC
NA	TRBV2	TRBJ2-3	NA	CASTPSSTDTQYF	TGTGCCAGCACCCCCAGTAGCACAGATACGCAGTATTTT
NA	TRBV28	TRBJ2-7	NA	CASRRTGTPYEQYF	TGTGCCAGCCGCAGGACCGGGACACCCTACGAGCAGTACTTC
few	TRBV19	TRBJ2-2	TRBD1	CASSIRGRGKTGELFF	TGTGCCAGTAGTATCAGGGGGCGAGGAAAAACCGGGGAGCTGTTTTTT
NA	TRBV5-1	TRBJ1-6	NA	CASSLAPVSNSPLHF	TGCGCCAGCAGCTTGGCCCCTGTTAGCAATTCACCCCTCCACTTT
NA	TRBV5-1	TRBJ1-1	TRBD1	CASRTYPGQGTEAFF	TGCGCCAGCAGAACCTACCCGGGACAGGGGACTGAAGCTTTCTTT
NA	TRBV27	TRBJ1-1	TRBD1	CASSFLTGGSTEAFF	TGTGCCAGCAGTTTTTTGACAGGGGGGAGCACTGAAGCTTTCTTT
NA	TRBV25-1	TRBJ2-7	TRBD1	CASSAPGTGPYEQYF	TGTGCCAGCAGTGCCCCAGGGACAGGACCTTACGAGCAGTACTTC
NA	TRBV4-1	TRBJ2-7	NA	CASSLQQTISYEQYF	TGCGCCAGCAGCCTACAGCAGACAATTAGCTACGAGCAGTACTTC
large	TRBV4-1	TRBJ1-1	NA	CASSTRGNTEAFF	TGCGCCAGCAGCACTCGGGGAAACACTGAAGCTTTCTTT
NA	TRBV5-6	TRBJ1-4	TRBD1	CASSLYLEQGANEKLFF	TGTGCCAGCAGCCTCTATCTCGAACAGGGGGCTAATGAAAAACTGTTTTTT